This entry describes one T cell receptor (beta chain). This sample includes further DNA sequences coding for the same CDR3. Categorization into cohorts depended on clinical history that participants reported. The data derive from a study of blood T cell repertoires in COVID-19. Study context: From T cells, B-cell-depleted T cells, or PBMCs came the material, which was cDNA or gDNA.

This table comes from immunoSEQ multiplex PCR, and its TCRdb copy is limited to in-frame clones, with some not included. Of 250,000 to 350,000 clones listed, approximately 85% were seen once; the top ten hold 3.5% to 5.5%. The receptor was isolated from a woman aged 25 to 45 who had recovered from COVID-19. The sequenced material came from PBMCs or T cells enriched from blood (not recorded which).

The CDR3 protein is CSVVQGNQPQHF. Written as DNA, the CDR3 is TGCAGCGTTGTTCAGGGCAATCAGCCCCAGCATTTT. The rearrangement links TRBV29-1 to TRBJ1-5, with D unclear. Trimming cost V 4 bases and J 2 bases, with 6 bases left between them. The CDR3 runs 12 residues. Germline V lookup: CDR1 SQVTM, CDR2 ANQGSEA.